This is a list of T cell receptor beta chains from one sample in a study of radiation and T cells in renal cell carcinoma. Profiling relied on immunoSEQ multiplex PCR, and the TCRdb table lists in-frame clones only, not all of them. The table has around 120,000 clones, about 81% seen once. The sample in question was blood, obtained from a patient whose treatment included radiotherapy and nephrectomy. These receptor sequences come from a woman aged 55-69 years with renal cell carcinoma. The CDR3 runs from the conserved cysteine through the conserved F or W. Fields, in order: D gene, clone size, J gene, V gene, CDR3 protein, CDR3 DNA. The D gene is left open where the match is weak. A clone size is listed for some rows: how often the clone was seen (once, few, many), or a class if it is expanded.

>-|-|TRBJ1-4|TRBV4-1
CASSQGAGNEKLFF
TGCGCCAGCAGCCAAGGGGCAGGGAATGAAAAACTGTTTTTT
>-|-|TRBJ2-1|TRBV13
CASSLGVGAAEQFF
TGTGCCAGCAGCTTAGGGGTGGGGGCCGCTGAGCAGTTCTTC
>-|-|TRBJ2-7|TRBV10-1
CASSSGPGEQYF
TGCGCCAGCAGTAGCGGCCCGGGGGAGCAGTACTTC
>-|-|TRBJ2-1|TRBV5-6
CASSRLDEQFF
TGTGCCAGCAGCCGACTAGATGAGCAGTTCTTC
>-|-|TRBJ2-7|TRBV6-5
CASSTLFGSFYEQYF
TGTGCCAGCAGTACCCTTTTCGGGAGCTTTTACGAGCAGTACTTC
>TRBD1|-|TRBJ1-2|TRBV5-1
CASSIQGARGYTF
TGCGCCAGCAGCATACAGGGGGCTCGCGGCTACACCTTC
>-|-|TRBJ2-1|TRBV4-3
CASSQYTSWLSSHEQFF
TGCGCCAGCAGCCAATATACTAGTTGGCTATCCTCTCATGAGCAGTTCTTC
>-|few|TRBJ1-2|TRBV2
CASSETGNYGYTF
TGTGCCAGCAGTGAGACGGGTAACTATGGCTACACCTTC
>TRBD1|-|TRBJ1-3|TRBV5-4
CASSLEQGADTIYF
TGTGCCAGCAGCTTGGAACAGGGGGCGGACACCATATATTTT
>TRBD1|-|TRBJ1-6|TRBV7-2
CASSKGTGGFPYNSPLHF
TGTGCCAGCAGCAAAGGGACAGGGGGCTTCCCCTATAATTCACCCCTCCACTTT
>-|-|TRBJ2-2|TRBV4-2
CASSPIGAGELFF
TGTGCCAGCAGCCCGATAGGGGCCGGGGAGCTGTTTTTT
>TRBD1|-|TRBJ1-1|TRBV6-1
CASSAYRGDTEAFF
TGTGCCAGCAGTGCCTACAGGGGGGACACTGAAGCTTTCTTT
>-|-|TRBJ2-2|TRBV11-3
CASSQGGYTGELFF
TGTGCCAGCAGCCAGGGGGGGTACACCGGGGAGCTGTTTTTT
>TRBD1|-|TRBJ2-7|TRBV6-5
CASSWRGQGPYEQYF
TGTGCCAGCAGTTGGAGAGGACAGGGCCCCTACGAGCAGTACTTC
>TRBD1|-|TRBJ2-3|TRBV5-1
CASSLEGQGRADTQYF
TGCGCCAGCAGCTTGGAGGGACAGGGGAGGGCGGATACGCAGTATTTT